The source of this T cell receptor beta chain is a study of OX40 agonist ivuxolimab in advanced cancers. Looking at the study overall: The patients' treatment was ivuxolimab, an agonistic anti-OX40 (CD134) antibody. Prior therapy, whether anti-PD-1, anti-PD-L1 or anti-CTLA-4, was allowed, and under 50% had some. Overall study findings and caveats: The antigens recognized by the expanded peripheral T cells, that is their antigen specificity, were not determined.

A remark on this clone: The antigen remains unidentified.

Per germline, CDR1 SEHNR and CDR2 FQNEAQ (reference sequence). The CDR3 runs to 12 residues. V was pared by 5 bases and J by 11 bases, with 15 bases between. Some clones are missing from TCRdb's copy, which holds only in-frame ones; the method was immunoSEQ multiplex PCR. There are 35,000 to 55,000 clones in the sample; 65% to 85% occur only once, and more than 6% lies in the top ten. Baseline was the first blood sampling point, followed by cycle 4 day 1 and cycle 7 day 1. The chain recombines TRBV7-9 with TRBJ1-1; weak D call: TRBD1 (6 bases). The sequence derives from an adult with an advanced solid tumor such as melanoma, head and neck, liver or kidney cancer. The sample was CD4+ or CD8+ T cells sorted from blood, taken in a trial of the OX40 agonist ivuxolimab. The CDR3, as DNA: TGTGCCAGCAGCCCAGACCAGGGGAGGGCTTTCTTT. Its protein product is CASSPDQGRAFF.